This T cell receptor (beta chain) was profiled in a study of blood T cells in healthy people across ages. Losses at the gene ends were 7 bases for V and 0 bases for J; bases not matched to a gene: 4. CDR3 size: 15 residues. Germline V gives CDR1 SGHDN, CDR2 FVKESK. Alongside a J-beta primer mix, a sample-barcoded 5' primer served in a second PCR lasting 7 to 11 cycles. A tag from a template-switch adaptor with 12 random nucleotides marked each cDNA molecule. TCRdb re-called the 5' RACE reads with MiXCR, one entry per CDR3 protein. The profile shows 1.5 million to 2 million distinct CDR3 sequences, around 50% of them singletons. Remarks on this clonotype: What it binds is not known.

Findings and limits, study-wide: Samples with more naive T cells showed higher observed beta diversity. Estimated diversity across one million T cells was deemed an underestimate.

This chain links TRBV14 with TRBJ2-1; 9 bases line up with TRBD2. The origin of this receptor is a woman aged 40 to 55 in good health. Sequencing was done on a sample of blood. CDR3 residues: CASTLAGASYNEQFF. DNA of the CDR3: TGTGCCAGCACCTTAGCGGGGGCCTCCTACAATGAGCAGTTCTTC.